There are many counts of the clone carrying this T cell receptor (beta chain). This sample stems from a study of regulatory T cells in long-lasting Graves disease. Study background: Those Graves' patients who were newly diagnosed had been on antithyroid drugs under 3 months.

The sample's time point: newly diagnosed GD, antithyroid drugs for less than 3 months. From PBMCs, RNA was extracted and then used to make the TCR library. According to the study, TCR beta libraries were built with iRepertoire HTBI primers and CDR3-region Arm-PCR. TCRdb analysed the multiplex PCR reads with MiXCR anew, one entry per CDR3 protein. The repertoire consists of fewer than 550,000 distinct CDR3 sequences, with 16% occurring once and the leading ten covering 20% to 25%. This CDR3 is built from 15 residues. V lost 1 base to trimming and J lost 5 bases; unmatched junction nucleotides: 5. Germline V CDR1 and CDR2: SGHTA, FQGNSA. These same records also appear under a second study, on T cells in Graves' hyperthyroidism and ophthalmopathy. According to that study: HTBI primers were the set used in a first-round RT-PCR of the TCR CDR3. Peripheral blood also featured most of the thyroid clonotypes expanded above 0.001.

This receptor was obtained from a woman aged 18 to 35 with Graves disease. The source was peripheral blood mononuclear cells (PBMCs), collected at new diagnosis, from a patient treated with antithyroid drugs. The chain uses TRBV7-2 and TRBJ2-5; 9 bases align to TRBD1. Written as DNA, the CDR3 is TGTGCCAGCAGCTTAGTGGGTGACAGGGGGGAGACCCAGTACTTC. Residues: CASSLVGDRGETQYF. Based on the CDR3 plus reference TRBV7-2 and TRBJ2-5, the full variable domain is GAGVSQSPSNKVTEKGKDVELRCDPISGHTALYWYRQSLGQGLEFLIYFQGNSAPDKSGLPSDRFSAERTGGSVSTLTIQRTQQEDSAVYLCASSLVGDRGETQYFGPGTRLLVL.